This TCR beta chain was sequenced during a study of CD8 T cells in ankylosing spondylitis. General study findings and limits: Within matched ankylosing spondylitis synovial fluid, disease-linked clones were reportedly significantly enriched. Existing reports had already noted some motif variants in reactive arthritis synovial fluid and blood.

Germline CDR1 reads SGHTA; CDR2 reads FQGNSA. Deletions cut 1 base from V and 7 bases from J, with 8 bases between. This CDR3 has 12 residues. This clonotype has at least ten counts. Its antigen is still unknown. Libraries of TCR beta came from quantitative 5'-RACE with molecular barcodes. TCRdb re-derived calls from the 5' RACE reads in MiXCR, one entry per CDR3 protein. The table lists roughly 250,000 distinct CDR3 sequences, 8% to 9.5% of them singletons. The source is a male donor with ankylosing spondylitis or in good health (not recorded which). The sequenced sample consisted of blood, either unsorted or a sorted T cell fraction (not recorded which). The chain carries TRBV7-2 and TRBJ2-7; D uncertain. In DNA, the CDR3 is TGTGCCAGCAGCTTAGACCTAGGAGAGCAGTACTTC. This encodes CASSLDLGEQYF.